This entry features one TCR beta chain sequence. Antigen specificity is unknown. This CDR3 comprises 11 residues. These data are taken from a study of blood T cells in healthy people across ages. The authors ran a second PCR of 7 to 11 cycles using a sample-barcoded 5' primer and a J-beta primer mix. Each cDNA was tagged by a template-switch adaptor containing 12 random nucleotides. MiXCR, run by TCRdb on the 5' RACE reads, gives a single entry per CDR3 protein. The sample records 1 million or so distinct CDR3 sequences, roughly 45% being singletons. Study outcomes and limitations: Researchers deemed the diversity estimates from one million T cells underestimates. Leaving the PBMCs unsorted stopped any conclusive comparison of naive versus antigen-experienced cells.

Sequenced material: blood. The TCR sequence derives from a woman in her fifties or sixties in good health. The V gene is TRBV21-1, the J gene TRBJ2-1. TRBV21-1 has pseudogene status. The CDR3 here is CASPLAHEQFF. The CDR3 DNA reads TGTGCCAGCCCCTTAGCACATGAGCAGTTCTTC.